The next 2 T cell receptor beta chains were all read from a single sample in a study of beta chain features in type 1 diabetes. Every isolated RNA sample was fully reverse transcribed, so sequencing captured expressed TCRB transcripts. The assay was immunoSEQ multiplex PCR, and TCRdb's table has in-frame clones only and misses some. The sample yields 550,000 to 850,000 clones, around an eighth seen once. For these TCRs, the target antigens are not known. Whole-study findings and limits: A moderate, significant TCRB CDR3 shortening appeared in type 1 diabetes across four CD4+ subsets.

Sequenced: naive CD4+ T cells from blood. All receptors derive from a man aged 18 to 30 with type 1 diabetes.

This chain uses TRBV6-6 with TRBJ2-5, with D possibly TRBD2 on 5 matching bases. Germline V gene lookup returns CDR1 MNHNY and CDR2 SVGAGI (reference sequence). The CDR3 length is 13 residues. The V and J ends lost 5 bases and 4 bases respectively, with 11 bases between them. CDR3 in amino acids: CASSPPAGETQYF. CDR3 bases: TGTGCCAGCAGTCCTCCCGCGGGAGAGACCCAGTACTTC.

This clone was seen only a few times. The V and J genes are TRBV6-5 and TRBJ1-5, with TRBD1 identical over 7 bases. Germline V CDR1 and CDR2: MNHEY, SVGAGI. The trim removed 2 bases at V and 2 bases at J, leaving 0 bases unmatched. This CDR3 has 14 residues. The CDR3 sequence is CASSYDRGNQPQHF. Here the CDR3 DNA reads TGTGCCAGCAGTTACGACAGGGGCAATCAGCCCCAGCATTTT.